The 32 T cell receptor beta chains presented below share a single source sample, sequenced in a study of blood T cell repertoires in COVID-19. Clones were sequenced by immunoSEQ multiplex PCR, and TCRdb holds only the in-frame ones, with some missing. The profile shows about 400,000 clones, around nine tenths of them singletons. Sequenced material: peripheral blood. The receptors stem from a human donor in a cohort sampled during active COVID-19.

The chain employs TRBV27 and TRBJ1-2, with a weak D call TRBD1 (5 bases). Trimming took 7 bases from V and 1 from J, leaving 16 bases between them. CDR3 length: 15 residues. Germline CDR1 MNHEY, CDR2 SMNVEV (reference sequence). CDR3 in amino acids: CASKWGGAGNYGYTF. The CDR3 region has the DNA TGTGCCAGCAAATGGGGCGGGGCGGGTAACTATGGCTACACCTTC.

The rearrangement joins TRBV9 to TRBJ2-7; possible D gene TRBD1, 6 bases. Germline V lookup: CDR1 SGDLS, CDR2 YYNGEE. The CDR3 totals 15 residues. Between the trimmed V and J ends, which lost 3 bases and 1 base, there was a span of 14 bases. The CDR3 is CASSADLGASYEQYF. In DNA, the CDR3 is TGTGCCAGCAGCGCGGATTTGGGGGCATCCTACGAGCAGTACTTC. Filled out from reference TRBV9 and TRBJ2-7, the complete variable domain reads DSGVTQTPKHLITATGQRVTLRCSPRSGDLSVYWYQQSLDQGLQFLIQYYNGEERAKGNILERFSAQQFPDLHSELNLSSLELGDSALYFCASSADLGASYEQYFGPGTRLTVT.

This CDR3 reads CASSSLPADKETQYF. The CDR3 coding sequence is TGTGCCAGCAGCTCGCTCCCGGCGGATAAAGAGACCCAGTACTTC. The rearrangement joins TRBV5-5 to TRBJ2-5, with unresolved D. Germline values: CDR1 SGHKS, CDR2 YYEKEE (reference sequence). V was cut by 3 bases and J by 3 bases, with 15 bases left in between. The CDR3 totals 15 residues.

The chain is built from TRBV5-6 and TRBJ1-4, with 8 bases identical to TRBD1. CDR3 size: 14 residues. Germline-derived CDR1 and CDR2 are SGHDT and YYEEEE. After removal of 3 bases from V and 8 bases from J, the junction contained 6 bases not matched to a gene. CDR3 bases: TGTGCCAGCAGCTCCGGACAGGGTGACGAAAAACTGTTTTTT. Translated: CASSSGQGDEKLFF.

The chain has TRBV18 and TRBJ2-6, with a weak D call TRBD1 (5 bases). The CDR3 contains 19 residues. V lost 3 bases to trimming and J lost 0 bases, with 18 bases between them. Germline V gene data show CDR1 as KGHSH and CDR2 as LQKENI. CDR3 DNA sequence: TGTGCCAGCTCACCGGTCTACAGGCACAACAGCTCTGGGGCCAACGTCCTGACTTTC. It is translated as CASSPVYRHNSSGANVLTF.

Regarding this clone: The junction does not match germline at one end; this may be a read error. This chain uses TRBV5-1 with TRBJ2-7; 10 bases are shared with TRBD2. The CDR3 runs to 13 residues. Germline CDR1 SGHRS, CDR2 YFSETQ. This chain's CDR3 is CASSLNPSGSGNF. CDR3 bases: TGCGCCAGCAGCTTGAACCCTAGCGGGAGTGGGAACTTC.

This chain joins TRBV11-1 and TRBJ2-5, with D uncertain. The V and J ends lost 2 bases and 3 bases respectively, with 10 bases between them. Germline V gene lookup returns CDR1 SGHAT and CDR2 FQDESV (reference sequence). CDR3 length: 14 residues. CDR3 sequence reads: CASSLNPSEETQYF. As DNA, the CDR3 is TGTGCCAGCAGCTTAAATCCAAGCGAAGAGACCCAGTACTTC.

This clone occurred once. The V call is TRBV27, the J call TRBJ2-7; 7 nucleotides line up with TRBD2. CDR1 and CDR2 from the germline V gene are MNHEY and SMNVEV (reference sequence). This CDR3 region has 15 residues. V shed 6 bases and J 0 bases; nucleotides not matched to a gene: 8. The CDR3 here is CASSKDGTNSYEQYF. The CDR3 DNA reads as TGTGCCAGCAGCAAAGACGGGACTAACTCCTACGAGCAGTACTTC.

The chain has TRBV11-2 and TRBJ2-3, with D hard to call. This CDR3 has 15 residues. The germline V gene has CDR1 SGHAT and CDR2 FQNNGV. V gave up 2 bases and J gave up 1 base, with 10 bases separating them. This CDR3 is CASSLNPAGTDTQYF. The CDR3 DNA reads TGTGCCAGCAGCTTAAATCCGGCGGGCACAGATACGCAGTATTTT. The variable domain in full, with the rest retrieved from reference TRBV11-2 and TRBJ2-3, is EAGVAQSPRYKIIEKRQSVAFWCNPISGHATLYWYQQILGQGPKLLIQFQNNGVVDDSQLPKDRFSAERLKGVDSTLKIQPAKLEDSAVYLCASSLNPAGTDTQYFGPGTRLTVL.

The rearrangement joins TRBV30 to TRBJ1-2; TRBD1 agrees at 7 bases. The V and J ends lost 3 bases and 1 base, in that order; junction bases with no gene match: 2. The CDR3 is 13 residues long. Germline CDR1 and CDR2: GTSNPN and SVGIG (reference sequence). The CDR3 DNA is TGTGCCTGGAGCGGGACAGTTAACTATGGCTACACCTTC. It encodes CAWSGTVNYGYTF.

The V gene is TRBV29-1, the J gene TRBJ1-4; D may be TRBD1 (5 bases). Germline V CDR1 and CDR2: SQVTM, ANQGSEA. The CDR3 length is 14 residues. Trimming removed 6 bases from V and 0 bases from J, with 11 bases in between. CDR3 coding DNA: TGCAGCGTAGTACAGGATGCAACTAATGAAAAACTGTTTTTT. It is translated as CSVVQDATNEKLFF.

The gene calls are TRBV7-9 and TRBJ1-4; no firm D call. The germline V gene encodes CDR1 SEHNR and CDR2 FQNEAQ (reference sequence). The V gene lost 7 bases and the J gene lost 4 bases, with 13 bases spanning the gap. CDR3 length: 14 amino acids. CDR3 in DNA: TGTGCCAGCATGATCGGTCAGGATAATGAAAAACTGTTTTTT. Translating it yields CASMIGQDNEKLFF.

The J gene is TRBJ2-3, the V gene TRBV5-5; 11 bases match TRBD2. CDR1 is SGHKS and CDR2 is YYEKEE in the germline V gene (reference sequence). Unmatched junction bases numbered 4, after V lost 4 bases and J lost 6 bases. The CDR3 length is 14 residues. The chain's CDR3 is CASSMLAGGDTQYF. In DNA, the CDR3 is TGTGCCAGCAGCATGTTAGCGGGGGGGGATACGCAGTATTTT.

The chain uses TRBV30 and TRBJ1-2, with TRBD1 identical over 9 bases. V lost 8 bases and J lost 8; bases outside the gene matches: 9. The CDR3 consists of 12 residues. The germline CDR1 and CDR2 sequences are GTSNPN and SVGIG (reference sequence). The CDR3 coding sequence is TGTGCCCGCCACAGGGGGCTGGGGGGCTACACCTTC. It translates to CARHRGLGGYTF.

The rearrangement uses TRBV27 and TRBJ2-1; TRBD2 matches at 12 bases. The germline gives CDR1 MNHEY, CDR2 SMNVEV (reference sequence). This CDR3 has 16 residues. J gave up 5 bases and V 3 bases, and 5 bases lay outside the gene matches. The CDR3 nucleotides are TGTGCCAGCAGTTTCGTGACTAGCGGGGGACACAATGAGCAGTTCTTC. Amino acids: CASSFVTSGGHNEQFF.

This rearrangement joins TRBV6-5 to TRBJ1-5, with D unclear. Per the germline V gene, CDR1 is MNHEY and CDR2 is SVGAGI. The CDR3 spans 14 residues. The V end lost 11 bases, the J end lost 5 bases, and 19 bases lay between the germline ends. The CDR3 region is CAGHDGNWDQPQHF. The CDR3, as DNA: TGTGCCGGCCACGACGGGAATTGGGATCAGCCCCAGCATTTT.

V is TRBV5-5 and J is TRBJ2-7; a possible D gene is TRBD2 (5 bases). The V end was cut by 5 bases, the J end by 0 bases, with 15 bases between. Germline V gives CDR1 SGHKS, CDR2 YYEKEE (reference sequence). This CDR3 has 15 residues. CDR3 loop: CASRRSVGSSYEQYF. The CDR3 DNA reads as TGTGCCAGCAGACGGTCGGTAGGGAGCTCCTACGAGCAGTACTTC.

About this clone: Other DNA sequences in the same sample also yield this CDR3. The rearrangement joins TRBV6-5 to TRBJ2-1, with 15 bases matching TRBD2. This CDR3 has 15 amino acids. The germline V gene encodes CDR1 MNHEY and CDR2 SVGAGI. The V gene end was trimmed by 5 bases and the J gene end by 8 bases; junction bases not matched to a gene: 4. Written as DNA, the CDR3 is TGTGCCAGCAGTAGGGGACTAGCGGGAGGAGATGAGCAGTTCTTC. It yields the protein CASSRGLAGGDEQFF.

On this clone itself: The same CDR3 can be traced to other DNA sequences in this sample. The chain is built from TRBV27 and TRBJ2-1; 8 bases match TRBD2. The germline CDR1 and CDR2 sequences are MNHEY and SMNVEV (reference sequence). Losses at the gene ends were 2 bases for V and 1 base for J; bases not matched to a gene: 1. This CDR3 region has 15 residues. The CDR3 sequence: CASSLAGGSYNEQFF. DNA for the CDR3: TGTGCCAGCAGTTTAGCGGGAGGTTCCTACAATGAGCAGTTCTTC.

The chain employs TRBV18 and TRBJ1-2; maybe TRBD1 (5 bases). Germline V lookup: CDR1 KGHSH, CDR2 LQKENI. V was cut by 3 bases and J by 3 bases, with 14 bases left in between. This CDR3 contains 15 residues. The CDR3 spells CASSPLDTVDYGYTF. Written as DNA, the CDR3 is TGTGCCAGCTCACCTCTGGACACTGTTGACTATGGCTACACCTTC.

The chain links TRBV21-1 to TRBJ2-6; the DNA was not compared with TRBD2, the D call given in the table. TRBV21-1 has pseudogene status. The CDR3 totals 22 residues. CDR3 protein: CASSKDPGTSGSVIAGANVLTF. The CDR3 nucleotides read TGTGCCAGCAGCAAGGACCCGGGGACTAGCGGGAGTGTCATAGCCGGGGCCAACGTCCTGACTTTC.

The rearrangement uses TRBV30 and TRBJ1-2; 11 nucleotides line up with TRBD1. After removal of 3 bases from V and 4 bases from J, the junction contained 10 bases not matched to a gene. Germline V gene sequence: CDR1 GTSNPN, CDR2 SVGIG (reference sequence). The CDR3 consists of 16 residues. CDR3 sequence reads: CAWREDGQGATYGYTF. The CDR3 DNA follows: TGTGCCTGGAGGGAAGACGGACAGGGGGCGACCTATGGCTACACCTTC.

The chain links TRBV6-1 to TRBJ1-5; D is perhaps TRBD1 (6 bases). The CDR3 sequence is 16 residues long. Germline V gene lookup returns CDR1 MNHNS and CDR2 SASEGT. V gave up 4 bases and J gave up 5 bases, with 18 bases separating them. The CDR3 reads CASSAAPNRADQPQHF. The DNA of the CDR3 is TGTGCCAGCAGTGCCGCCCCGAACAGGGCGGATCAGCCCCAGCATTTT.

DNA of the CDR3: TGCGCCAGCAGCCTGGCCCCTTTCGACGAGCAGTACTTC. It translates to CASSLAPFDEQYF. The V call is TRBV5-1, the J call TRBJ2-7; D ambiguous. CDR3 length: 13 amino acids. CDR1 is SGHRS, CDR2 YFSETQ, per germline. Trimming removed 4 bases from V and 5 bases from J, with 13 bases in between.

V gene TRBV6-6 combines with J gene TRBJ2-5; 7 bases align to TRBD2. The germline V gene has CDR1 MNHNY and CDR2 SVGAGI (reference sequence). CDR3 length equals 14 residues. J lost 2 bases, V lost 4 bases, and 4 bases had no gene match. The CDR3 DNA reads as TGTGCCAGCAGTTTCCGGGGAGGGCAAGAGACCCAGTACTTC. It codes for CASSFRGGQETQYF.

The V gene is TRBV6-6, the J gene TRBJ2-5, with 7 positions matching TRBD1. The CDR3 has 13 amino acids. Germline CDR1 is MNHNY and CDR2 is SVGAGI (reference sequence). V trimming: 6 bases; J trimming: 7 bases; junction bases outside the gene matches: 8. The CDR3 protein is CASSPDRTGTQYF. The DNA of the CDR3 is TGTGCCAGCAGCCCGGACAGGACCGGGACCCAGTACTTC.

The chain recombines TRBV6-5 with TRBJ2-1, with 9 bases that match TRBD1. The CDR3 is 15 amino acids. V shed 6 bases and J 4 bases; nucleotides not matched to a gene: 7. CDR1 is MNHEY and CDR2 is SVGAGI in the germline V gene. CDR3 nucleotide sequence: TGTGCCAGCAGGCTGACAGGGGGGTCGTACAATGAGCAGTTCTTC. Its translation: CASRLTGGSYNEQFF.

CDR3 DNA: TGTGCCAGCAGCCAAGGTGGCGGCGCCGGGGAGACCCAGTACTTC. Translation: CASSQGGGAGETQYF. The rearrangement uses TRBV3-1 (or the pseudogene TRBV3-2) and TRBJ2-5; D uncertain. This CDR3 has 15 amino acids. V lost 1 base and J lost 5, with 14 bases in between. In germline, CDR1 is LGHDT, CDR2 YNNKEL (reference sequence).

The chain uses TRBV7-2 and TRBJ1-1, with TRBD1 identical over 8 bases. The ends lost 5 bases at V and 11 bases at J; junction bases unmatched: 7. CDR1 SGHTA and CDR2 FQGNSA come from the germline V gene. This CDR3 spans 12 amino acids. Here the CDR3 DNA reads TGTGCCAGCAGCCCAGGGGGCGCGAGGGCTTTCTTT. Protein sequence: CASSPGGARAFF.

The chain links TRBV24-1 to TRBJ2-1; TRBD2 matches 9 bases. Germline V gene sequence: CDR1 KGHDR, CDR2 SFDVKD. The CDR3 has 16 residues. The V and J ends lost 3 bases and 4 bases, in that order; junction bases with no gene match: 6. The CDR3 DNA follows: TGTGCCACCAGTGATAATAGCGGGGGAGTGTACAATGAGCAGTTCTTC. It encodes CATSDNSGGVYNEQFF.

The chain has TRBV5-1 and TRBJ1-1; 10 positions agree with TRBD1. Germline V lookup: CDR1 SGHRS, CDR2 YFSETQ. The J segment lost 1 base and the V segment lost 4 bases, leaving 4 bases of the junction unmatched. This CDR3 is built from 15 residues. CDR3 loop: CASSGRTGGNTEAFF. CDR3 in DNA: TGCGCCAGCAGCGGGCGGACAGGGGGGAACACTGAAGCTTTCTTT.

This clone has a single count. The chain joins TRBV28 to TRBJ1-5, with D perhaps TRBD1 (5 bases). The V end lost 2 bases, the J end lost 1 base, and 6 bases lay between the germline ends. The CDR3 is made up of 14 amino acids. The germline gives CDR1 MDHEN, CDR2 SYDVKM. The CDR3 spells CASSLAGSNQPQHF. CDR3 DNA: TGTGCCAGCAGTTTAGCAGGGAGCAATCAGCCCCAGCATTTT.